What follows are 10 T cell receptor beta chains derived from one specimen sequenced in a study of patients and donors after allogeneic stem cell transplantation. TCRdb recomputed calls from the RT-PCR reads with MiXCR, one row per CDR3 protein. This repertoire shows 10,000 to 15,000 distinct CDR3 sequences, 25% found once; its top ten account for about half. What was sequenced was blood, either unsorted or a sorted T cell fraction (not recorded which). These receptors came from a human donor who was either an allogeneic HSCT recipient or a stem cell or donor lymphocyte infusion donor (not recorded which). It is not recorded whose cells these are; they may come from a transplant donor.

The chain carries TRBV7-9 and TRBJ1-1; D is uncertain. The V and J ends lost 1 base and 0 bases respectively, with 15 bases between them. CDR3 length equals 17 residues. Germline values: CDR1 SEHNR, CDR2 FQNEAQ (reference sequence). CDR3 coding DNA: TGTGCCAGCAGCTTAGGCTTAGGAGCGCGGGTGAACACTGAAGCTTTCTTT. Its translation: CASSLGLGARVNTEAFF.

There are a few counts of this clonotype. The rearrangement uses TRBV12-3 or TRBV12-4 and TRBJ1-1; 7 bases are shared with TRBD1. The J segment lost 4 bases and the V segment lost 5 bases, leaving 7 bases of the junction unmatched. The CDR3 totals 14 residues. The CDR3 coding sequence is TGTGCCAGCAGTCCTCGACAGGGTACCACTGAAGCTTTCTTT. It specifies CASSPRQGTTEAFF.

The chain combines TRBV6-2 or TRBV6-3 with TRBJ2-7; unclear D gene. Germline V gives CDR1 MNHEY, CDR2 SVGEGT. The CDR3 has 15 residues. Trimming pared 2 bases from V and 2 bases from J, leaving 13 bases between. The CDR3 nucleotides are TGTGCCAGCAGTTACGGGCGTTCGGGCACCTACGAGCAGTACTTC. Its translation is CASSYGRSGTYEQYF.

The V gene is TRBV5-1, the J gene TRBJ1-5; 9 nucleotides line up with TRBD1. This CDR3 has 16 residues. V was clipped by 3 bases and J by 1 base; unmatched bases: 5. CDR1 is SGHRS, CDR2 YFSETQ, per germline. Written as DNA, the CDR3 is TGCGCCAGCAGCTGGGGGGACAGGGACAGCAATCAGCCCCAGCATTTT. It yields the protein CASSWGDRDSNQPQHF.

This chain connects TRBV4-2 to TRBJ2-1; tentatively, D is TRBD2 (5 bases). V dropped 0 bases and J dropped 0 bases, with 9 bases sitting between them. Germline CDR1 LGHNA, CDR2 YNFKEQ. This CDR3 spans 16 amino acids. Here the CDR3 reads CASSQDERFSYNEQFF. CDR3 coding DNA: TGTGCCAGCAGCCAAGATGAGCGGTTCTCCTACAATGAGCAGTTCTTC.

The gene calls are TRBV25-1 and TRBJ1-1, with D perhaps TRBD1 (6 bases). Germline V CDR1 and CDR2: MGHDK, SYGVNS. The CDR3 is made up of 12 amino acids. V lost 6 bases and J lost 5, with 10 bases in between. CDR3 sequence reads: CASRTGGTEAFF. The CDR3 DNA sequence: TGTGCCAGCAGGACAGGAGGGACTGAAGCTTTCTTT.

This clonotype was counted ten times or more. The V and J genes are TRBV30 and TRBJ1-1, with TRBD1 as a possible D gene (6 bases). CDR3 size: 12 residues. V gave up 0 bases and J gave up 11 bases, with 13 bases separating them. The germline V gene encodes CDR1 GTSNPN and CDR2 SVGIG (reference sequence). CDR3 protein: CAWSVQGLNAFF. CDR3 bases: TGTGCCTGGAGTGTACAGGGACTGAACGCTTTCTTT.

The CDR3 coding sequence is TGTGCCAGCAGCCAAGAAGACAGCTACGAGCAGTACTTC. Translated: CASSQEDSYEQYF. The chain carries TRBV4-2 and TRBJ2-7; perhaps TRBD1 as D (5 bases). CDR1 is LGHNA, CDR2 YNFKEQ, per germline. This CDR3 is built from 13 residues. The ends were cut back, 0 bases at V and 3 bases at J, with 6 bases in the middle.

J is TRBJ2-2 and V is TRBV10-3; D is uncertain. The CDR3 runs to 12 residues. The germline V gene encodes CDR1 ENHRY and CDR2 SYGVKD. V gave up 0 bases and J gave up 10 bases, with 6 bases separating them. CDR3 bases: TGTGCCATCAGTGAGTCGAGTTTGGAGCTGTTTTTT. Protein sequence: CAISESSLELFF.

This clonotype appeared a few times. The V gene is TRBV9, the J gene TRBJ1-2, with D possibly TRBD1 on 6 matching bases. The CDR3 covers 14 residues. Deletions cut 0 bases from V and 5 bases from J, with 11 bases between. Germline CDR1 SGDLS, CDR2 YYNGEE. The CDR3 region has the DNA TGTGCCAGCAGCGTAGACCCGGGGGCTTATGGCTACACCTTC. Its translation is CASSVDPGAYGYTF.